Included here is one T cell receptor beta chain sequence, with context. Its antigen is still unknown. No base quality information exists; no much larger clone differs at one position. This entry belongs to a study of cytomegalovirus exposure and HLA in healthy donors (dated by TCRdb to 2015 to 2018). For the wider study: In an earlier analysis of 587 of the donors, around 290 Gb of sequence data and some 120 million unique TCR beta sequences from 180 million or so T cells were reported. An early release that covered 640 HLA-typed donors contained approximately 300 gigabases of sequencing data and 85 million to 100 million unique TCR sequences. Of the roughly 400 genotyped donors, roughly 80% were placed in the genetic ancestry cluster associated with self-reported Caucasian donors. The study was designed to test whether signatures of past pathogen exposure could be identified by cataloging public T cell receptors. The T cell repertoires of 666 subjects were profiled by immunosequencing and related to cytomegalovirus serostatus. Along with the approximately 670-subject first cohort, a separate validation cohort of over a hundred different subjects was used. To predict cytomegalovirus infection status, the study combined high-throughput TCR immunosequencing, statistical association of individual TCRs with disease status, and machine learning. A later analysis re-analyzed previously published TCR beta repertoires from 600 to 850 donors and added high-resolution HLA genotyping to study TCR occurrence patterns. Rather than drawing on any new phenotypic data, the later analysis identified candidate immune exposures from TCR beta sequences and the way those sequences occurred across donors. In an earlier analysis of several hundred of the donors, high-throughput TCR beta sequencing was used to judge whether each TCR beta V gene segment behaved as functional or pseudogenic. Donor age, sex, ethnicity and CMV serostatus were compiled alongside the repertoire data. In a later genetic analysis, genome-wide SNP genotypes for 398 of the 666 donors were used, and that subset was treated as a discovery cohort. Every discovery cohort repertoire had been produced on one sequencing platform. HLA typing included class I and class II loci at four-digit resolution. The number of donors typed differed by locus, with about 629-640 for A, B, C, DRB1 and DQB1, around 520 for DQA1, approximately 580 for DPA1, and 472 for DPB1. Because of strong linkage in the cohort, four or five DR-DQ haplotypes were treated as single units for association and clustering. Among some 410 genotyped donors of the cohort, an average of around 240,000 unique TCR beta nucleotide sequences were sequenced per donor, around 18% of them non-productive. The full study reports these points: The 87-base-pair reads could not distinguish some IMGT-functional V segments, including TRBV6-2 and TRBV6-3, so those segments were excluded. Several of the top co-occurrence clusters appeared to be linked to parvovirus B19, influenza, CMV and Epstein-Barr virus, according to a later analysis. Compared with equally common non-associated chains, HLA-associated TCR beta chains in a later analysis were more clonally expanded and had lower generation probabilities. HLA typing was unavailable for some donors at each locus, so association tests used only the typed subset. A few of the identified cytomegalovirus-associated TCR beta chains were confirmed in vitro to be specific for cytomegalovirus antigens. A cluster of highly shared sequence variants was judged likely to be a technical artifact of the sequencing pipeline. The only immune exposure information available for the cohort was CMV serostatus. At a false discovery rate of 0.05, a later analysis linked under 20,000 TCR beta sequences to specific HLA alleles. Most CMV-associated TCR beta chains appeared to be HLA-restricted in a later analysis, and the HLA associations seemed to be driven largely by CMV exposure. In an earlier analysis of some 540 of the donors, most TCR beta V segments appeared in productive rearrangements about 87% or about 30% of the time, broadly matching IMGT annotations. According to a later analysis, TCR association rates differed among HLA loci, with DRB1 alleles showing the most associated TCRs and HLA-C alleles showing the fewest. In the study, some 160 TCR beta chains were listed as associated with cytomegalovirus. While some public TCRs were present in many individuals, most TCR sequences turned up only very rarely across donors. Roughly 17 rarely observed V segments, including chromosome 9 orphons, were excluded from the earlier analysis of almost 600 of the donors because counts were too low. The cohort was sequenced for TCR beta chains only, and without alpha or paired-chain data the features that could be detected were limited. In a later genetic analysis, fewer N-insertions in productive TCRs were reported among donors in an Asian-associated ancestry cluster than the approximately 670-donor mean. The presence/absence analyses assumed that sequencing depth was roughly uniform across donors, and that assumption may not be true. When HLA alleles, especially DR and DQ, strongly co-occurred, attributing TCR associations to individual alleles was difficult. It was suggested by the authors that the approach could potentially be generalized to other disease states and immunological phenotypes. A further reported finding was that TCR beta sequences accurately predicted the HLA-A and HLA-B alleles for most subjects in the first cohort. A later genetic analysis associated a missense DCLRE1C variant with V-gene and J-gene trimming of TCR beta chains, and an independent cohort replicated the association. Linkage disequilibrium might explain the correlated functional status among segregating V segments, but an unknown experimental factor could not be excluded. In both the original and validation cohorts, the classifier was reported to diagnose cytomegalovirus status with high specificity and sensitivity.

Library preparation used the immunoSEQ multiplex PCR assay. The multiplex PCR relied on a mix of 60 forward primers for TCR Vbeta segments and 13 reverse primers for TCR Jbeta segments. The CDR3 region of rearranged TCR beta genes was amplified from genomic DNA by a multiplex PCR assay. The amplified TCR beta libraries were sequenced on the Illumina HiSeq System as 87-base-pair reads. The paper's processing steps were these. A later analysis counted approximately 74 million unique TCR beta chains across the roughly 700 repertoires, and about 10 million of these chains were shared by at least two donors. Raw reads were error-corrected and collapsed into unique sequences by a nearest-neighbor algorithm in which closely related sequences were merged to remove PCR and sequencing errors. CDR3 sequences were aligned to IMGT reference sequences to assign V, D and J gene segments. For a sequence to be retained, a match of at least six nucleotides to both a V gene segment and a J gene segment was required. A rearrangement was called productive if the CDR3 had no stop codons and remained in frame with V and J, and every other rearrangement was called non-productive. Following IMGT convention, CDR3 was defined as the stretch from the second conserved V-encoded cysteine up to the conserved J-encoded phenylalanine. Sequences without an unambiguous match to a single V gene segment were excluded from the earlier analysis of 450 to 750 of the donors. In an earlier analysis of a few hundred of the donors, V segments were called functional above 56.7% productive rearrangements and were called segregating when the between-donor standard deviation exceeded 5%. To diagnose cytomegalovirus status from the catalog of TCR beta chain sequences, a statistical classification framework was built. V and J gene assignment, in a later analysis, came from comparing TCR nucleotide sequences with IMGT/GENE-DB human TR gene sequences. In a later analysis, CDR3 sequences and most-parsimonious VDJ recombination scenarios were assigned using the TCRdist pipeline. In a later analysis, each TCR beta chain was defined by its CDR3 amino acid sequence together with its V-gene family, and reads lacking a unique V-gene family were excluded. A later analysis removed roughly 590 highly shared, low-generation-probability nucleotide sequences to deal with suspected cross-contamination and a sequencing artifact. For each public chain, a later analysis derived a clonal expansion index from normalized ranks of inferred template counts within each repertoire. In a later analysis, generation probabilities were computed with a VDJ recombination model fitted to out-of-frame rearrangements, and the resulting probabilities were checked against IGoR. A later analysis scored TCR-TCR, TCR-HLA and TCR-CMV co-occurrence with hypergeometric tests, applying a repertoire-size bias correction to TCR pairs. False discovery rates were estimated in a later analysis by permuting HLA or CMV assignments 20 times. In a later analysis, co-occurring TCRs were grouped using DBSCAN, and TCRdist sequence similarity was added for clustering within HLA-allele-positive subsets. For co-occurrence clustering, repertoires with fewer than 30,000 or more than 120,000 public chains were excluded, along with about five repertoires with anomalous nucleotide sharing. The immuneACCESS repertoire file appears here via TCRdb, limited to in-frame rearrangements. These files lack a portion of the clones; in checked studies, under half of the deficit traces to unresolved V genes, and the cause of the others is not known. V and J calls and clone size are as listed in that table; D and trimming were resolved from the DNA. The sample table records around 180,000 clones; less than 85% of these occur just once. 1% of the sample rests with the top ten.

Cut back by 1 base and 6 bases, the V and J ends lie 7 bases apart. The CDR3 sequence holds 13 residues, the cysteine and phenylalanine included. The retained sequence is limited to the CDR3, 39 bases, with the frame set at the first base. For CDR1 and CDR2, the germline V gene lists SNHLY and FYNNEI. The cohort consisted of some 730 healthy bone marrow donors. Cohort members were all nominally healthy when sampled, although unrecorded immune exposures were likely present. The donor tested CMV seronegative, placing the donor among the roughly 400 seronegative members of the cohort. A peripheral blood sample was provided by each donor, and peripheral blood mononuclear cells were used for TCR beta sequencing. Genomic DNA extraction from the blood cell samples was performed with the Qiagen DNeasy Blood Extraction Kit.

This receptor was obtained from a boy between 2 and 10 years old in good health and CMV-seronegative. The specimen sequenced was PBMCs. The sequence joins TRBV2 to TRBJ1-5; a confident D gene designation cannot be given. This receptor carries the CDR3 CASSEGIVQPQHF. In nucleotides, the sequence is TGTGCCAGCAGTGAAGGAATAGTTCAGCCCCAGCATTTT.